A selection of T cell receptor beta chains follows, all from one sample in a study of cytomegalovirus exposure and HLA in healthy donors. Clones were read by immunoSEQ multiplex PCR, and TCRdb kept only the in-frame ones, dropping some. This table has some 150,000 clones, approximately 84% appearing once. The sample taken for sequencing was PBMCs. These TCRs come from a middle-aged woman in good health and CMV-seronegative. Both conserved end residues are part of each CDR3. The D gene is left open where the match is weak. Expanded clones get a size class; other rows say once, few or many, or leave the size out.

clone_size	v_call	cdr3_length	d_call	j_call	cdr3_aa	cdr3_nt
.	TRBV5-1	16	TRBD2	TRBJ2-1	CASSLDTGGYSNEQFF	TGCGCCAGCAGCTTGGACACGGGAGGGTATTCCAATGAGCAGTTCTTC
few	TRBV5-6	18	TRBD2	TRBJ2-7	CASSLFRTSGFSSHEQYF	TGTGCCAGCAGCTTGTTTAGGACTAGCGGGTTTAGTAGTCACGAGCAGTACTTC
.	TRBV19	13	.	TRBJ1-2	CASSIEHRDRYTF	TGTGCCAGTAGTATAGAACACAGGGACCGCTACACCTTC
.	TRBV19	11	.	TRBJ2-1	CASSISRKRFF	TGTGCCAGTAGTATATCCCGAAAGAGGTTCTTC
once	TRBV6-1	13	.	TRBJ2-2	CASRAGNTGELFF	TGTGCCAGCAGAGCCGGGAACACCGGGGAGCTGTTTTTT
.	TRBV27	13	TRBD1	TRBJ1-2	CASSKGQVYGYTF	TGTGCCAGCAGTAAAGGACAGGTCTATGGCTACACCTTC
.	TRBV11-3	15	TRBD1	TRBJ1-1	CASSQTGTANTEAFF	TGTGCCAGTAGCCAAACCGGGACAGCGAACACTGAAGCTTTCTTT
.	TRBV10-3	13	TRBD1	TRBJ1-5	CAISRTGDQPQHF	TGTGCCATCAGCAGGACAGGGGATCAGCCCCAGCATTTT
.	TRBV29-1	13	.	TRBJ1-1	CSPYQDFDTEAFF	TGCAGCCCCTATCAGGACTTTGACACTGAAGCTTTCTTT
.	TRBV2	13	.	TRBJ2-1	CASSEVRGNEQFF	TGTGCCAGCAGTGAGGTTCGAGGGAATGAGCAGTTCTTC
few	TRBV19	16	.	TRBJ2-1	CASSVWLGGLYNEQFF	TGTGCCTCATCAGTCTGGCTGGGGGGGCTCTACAATGAGCAGTTCTTC
.	TRBV7-8	15	.	TRBJ2-2	CASSLRRMVTGELFF	TGTGCCAGCAGCTTACGCAGGATGGTCACCGGGGAGCTGTTTTTT
.	TRBV30	15	.	TRBJ2-5	CAWSVLSLLQETQYF	TGTGCCTGGAGTGTACTATCCCTCCTACAAGAGACCCAGTACTTC
.	TRBV30	16	.	TRBJ1-3	CAWSVSRLSSGNTIYF	TGTGCCTGGAGCGTCAGCCGACTGAGCTCTGGAAACACCATATATTTT
.	TRBV2	16	TRBD2	TRBJ2-3	CASSWTSGSSTDTQYF	TGTGCCAGCAGTTGGACTAGCGGGTCTAGCACAGATACGCAGTATTTT
.	TRBV9	13	.	TRBJ2-1	CASSVDVSNEQFF	TGTGCCAGCAGCGTAGATGTTAGCAATGAGCAGTTCTTC
.	TRBV5-5	14	.	TRBJ1-2	CASSLWKQGGGYTF	TGTGCCAGCAGCTTGTGGAAACAGGGTGGAGGCTACACCTTC
.	TRBV11-2	14	.	TRBJ1-5	CASSSAGRRQPQHF	TGTGCCAGCAGCTCTGCAGGGAGGAGGCAGCCCCAGCATTTT
.	TRBV27	15	TRBD1	TRBJ1-2	CASRRQGQYNYGYTF	TGTGCCAGCCGTCGCCAGGGACAGTACAACTATGGCTACACCTTC
.	TRBV15	16	.	TRBJ2-3	CATSRGAVASTDTQYF	TGTGCCACCAGCAGAGGAGCGGTCGCTAGCACAGATACGCAGTATTTT
.	TRBV7-2	18	.	TRBJ2-6	CASSYQSVGSSGANVLTF	TGTGCCAGCAGCTACCAATCAGTGGGGAGCTCTGGGGCCAACGTCCTGACTTTC
.	TRBV28	15	TRBD2	TRBJ2-1	CASSSSSGANNEQFF	TGTGCCAGCAGTTCCTCTAGCGGGGCGAACAATGAGCAGTTCTTC
.	TRBV10-1	16	TRBD1	TRBJ2-7	CASRAPPGTGGYEQYF	TGCGCCAGCAGGGCCCCCCCCGGGACAGGGGGCTACGAGCAGTACTTC